This is a list of T cell receptor beta chains from one sample in a study of CD8 T cells in Susac syndrome. Each CDR3 protein is one row after TCRdb ran MiXCR on the immunoSEQ multiplex PCR reads. Here the sample spans roughly 150,000 distinct CDR3 sequences, roughly 96% being singletons. Specimen: CD4+ T cells from PBMCs. Receptors were obtained from a human donor with Susac syndrome. Both conserved end residues are part of each CDR3. D genes are given only for firm matches. Some rows have no size entry. The others give once, few or many, or a class for an expanded clone.

v_gene	abundance	d_gene	j_gene	CDR3aa	CDR3nt
TRBV25-1	NA	TRBD2	TRBJ2-5	CASSPGTSGIETQYF	TGTGCCAGCAGTCCCGGGACTAGCGGGATAGAGACCCAGTACTTC
TRBV27	NA	NA	TRBJ1-2	CASSPGFGYTF	TGTGCCAGCAGCCCTGGGTTTGGCTACACCTTC
TRBV7-9	NA	NA	TRBJ1-1	CASSPGEGAAFF	TGTGCCAGCAGCCCGGGGGAGGGCGCGGCTTTCTTT
TRBV24-1	NA	TRBD1	TRBJ1-5	CATSDSQGQEDQPQHF	TGTGCCACCAGTGATTCACAGGGGCAGGAGGATCAGCCCCAGCATTTT
TRBV6-5	NA	NA	TRBJ2-2	CASSSENTGELFF	TGTGCCAGCAGTTCGGAGAACACCGGGGAGCTGTTTTTT
TRBV20-1	NA	TRBD1	TRBJ2-5	CSADQGAGETQYF	TGCAGTGCCGACCAGGGGGCAGGGGAGACCCAGTACTTC
TRBV11-1	NA	TRBD1	TRBJ1-5	CASRYRDRGRGNQPQHF	TGTGCCAGCCGGTACCGGGACAGGGGACGGGGCAATCAGCCCCAGCATTTT
TRBV3-1	NA	TRBD1	TRBJ1-2	CASSQTGDGGYTF	TGTGCCAGCAGCCAGACAGGGGACGGTGGCTACACCTTC
TRBV29-1	NA	TRBD2	TRBJ2-7	CSVELAGGRYEQYF	TGCAGCGTTGAACTAGCGGGGGGCCGCTACGAGCAGTACTTC
TRBV20-1	NA	TRBD1	TRBJ1-1	CSAHRGVNTEAFF	TGCAGTGCTCACAGGGGGGTGAACACTGAAGCTTTCTTT
TRBV13	NA	NA	TRBJ2-7	CASSPRGGSYEQYF	TGTGCCAGCAGCCCCCGAGGGGGGTCCTACGAGCAGTACTTC
TRBV4-2	once	NA	TRBJ1-2	CASSQDPRGYGYTF	TGTGCCAGCAGCCAAGATCCGCGTGGCTATGGCTACACCTTC
TRBV12-3/TRBV12-4	once	NA	TRBJ2-5	CASTLTPGTQETQYF	TGTGCCAGCACCCTAACCCCGGGGACTCAAGAGACCCAGTACTTC
TRBV11-2	NA	TRBD1	TRBJ2-1	CASRHGQGAHNEQFF	TGTGCCAGCAGGCACGGACAGGGGGCACACAATGAGCAGTTCTTC
TRBV4-3	NA	NA	TRBJ1-6	CASSQVWGSPLHF	TGCGCCAGCAGCCAAGTTTGGGGGTCACCCCTCCATTTT
TRBV12-3/TRBV12-4	NA	TRBD1	TRBJ1-2	CASSLASGQGKNYGYTF	TGTGCCAGCAGTTTGGCCAGCGGACAGGGGAAGAACTATGGCTACACCTTC
TRBV20-1	NA	TRBD2	TRBJ2-5	CSAKQQRGVETQYF	TGCAGTGCCAAGCAGCAGCGGGGAGTGGAGACCCAGTACTTC
TRBV4-1	NA	TRBD1	TRBJ2-5	CASSGGTGFQETQYF	TGCGCCAGCAGCGGCGGGACAGGGTTCCAAGAGACCCAGTACTTC
TRBV9	NA	TRBD2	TRBJ2-6	CASSVTTRGGSGANVLTF	TGTGCCAGCAGCGTAACCACACGGGGAGGGTCTGGGGCCAACGTCCTGACTTTC
TRBV4-2	NA	NA	TRBJ1-6	CASRGTDSPLHF	TGTGCCAGCAGGGGGACGGATTCACCCCTCCACTTT
TRBV20-1	NA	NA	TRBJ2-3	CSARKGRPSTDTQYF	TGCAGTGCTAGGAAGGGGCGACCTAGCACAGATACGCAGTATTTT
TRBV24-1	NA	NA	TRBJ2-5	CATTGVQETQYF	TGTGCCACCACGGGGGTCCAAGAGACCCAGTACTTC
TRBV9	NA	NA	TRBJ2-3	CASSVAGSIPDTQYF	TGTGCCAGCAGCGTGGCAGGGAGTATACCAGATACGCAGTATTTT
TRBV12-3/TRBV12-4	NA	NA	TRBJ1-2	CASSLGTLNYGYTF	TGTGCCAGCAGTTTAGGCACTCTGAACTATGGCTACACCTTC
TRBV9	NA	TRBD1	TRBJ1-4	CASSGGQGSEKLFF	TGTGCCAGCAGCGGGGGACAGGGGAGTGAAAAACTGTTTTTT
TRBV6-2/TRBV6-3	NA	NA	TRBJ2-3	CASSNPRETQYF	TGTGCCAGCAGTAATCCCCGGGAGACGCAGTATTTT